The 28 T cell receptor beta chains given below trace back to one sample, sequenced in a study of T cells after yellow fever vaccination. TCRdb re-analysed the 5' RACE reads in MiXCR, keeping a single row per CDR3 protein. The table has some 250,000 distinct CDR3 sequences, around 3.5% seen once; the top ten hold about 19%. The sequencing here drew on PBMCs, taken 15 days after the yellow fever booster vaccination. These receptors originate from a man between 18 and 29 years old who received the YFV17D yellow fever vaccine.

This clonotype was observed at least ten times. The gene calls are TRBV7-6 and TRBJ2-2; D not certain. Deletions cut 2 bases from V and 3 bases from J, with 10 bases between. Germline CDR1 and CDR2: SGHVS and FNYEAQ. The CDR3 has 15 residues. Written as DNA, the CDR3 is TGTGCCAGCAGCTTAAGGCAGACCGACACCGGGGAGCTGTTTTTT. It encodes CASSLRQTDTGELFF.

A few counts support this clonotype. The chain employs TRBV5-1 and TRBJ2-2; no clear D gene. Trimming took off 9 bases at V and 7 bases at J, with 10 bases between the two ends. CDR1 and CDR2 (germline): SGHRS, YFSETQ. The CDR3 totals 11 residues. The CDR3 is CATKGGGELFF. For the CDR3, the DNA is TGCGCCACCAAGGGTGGCGGGGAGCTGTTTTTT.

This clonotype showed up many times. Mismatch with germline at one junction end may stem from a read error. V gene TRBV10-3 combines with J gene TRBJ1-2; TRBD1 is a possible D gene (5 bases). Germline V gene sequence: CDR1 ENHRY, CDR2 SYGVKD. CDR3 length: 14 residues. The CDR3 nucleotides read TGTGCCATCAGGGAGTCCGGGGACTTCTATGGCTACACCTTC. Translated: CAIRESGDFYGYTF.

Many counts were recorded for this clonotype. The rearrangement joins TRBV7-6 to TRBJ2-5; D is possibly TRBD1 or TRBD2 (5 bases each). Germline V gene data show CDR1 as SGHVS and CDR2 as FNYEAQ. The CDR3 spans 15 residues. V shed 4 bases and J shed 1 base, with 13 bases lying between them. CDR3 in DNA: TGTGCCAGCAGCTATGGGACCGAAATCCAAGAGACCCAGTACTTC. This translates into CASSYGTEIQETQYF.

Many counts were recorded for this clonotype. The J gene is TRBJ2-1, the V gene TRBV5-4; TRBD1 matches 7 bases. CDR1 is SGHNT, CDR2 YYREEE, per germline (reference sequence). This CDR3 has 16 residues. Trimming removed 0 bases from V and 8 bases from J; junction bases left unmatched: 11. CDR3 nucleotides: TGTGCCAGCAGCTTGGCCAGGGCAGGGGGACGAGATGAGCAGTTCTTC. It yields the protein CASSLARAGGRDEQFF.

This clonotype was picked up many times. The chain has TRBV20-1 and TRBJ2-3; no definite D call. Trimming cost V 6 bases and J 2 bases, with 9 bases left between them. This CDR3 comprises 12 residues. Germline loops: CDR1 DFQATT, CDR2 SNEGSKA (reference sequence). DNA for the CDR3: TGCAGTGCAGAGCAGGTCACAGATACGCAGTATTTT. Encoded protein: CSAEQVTDTQYF.

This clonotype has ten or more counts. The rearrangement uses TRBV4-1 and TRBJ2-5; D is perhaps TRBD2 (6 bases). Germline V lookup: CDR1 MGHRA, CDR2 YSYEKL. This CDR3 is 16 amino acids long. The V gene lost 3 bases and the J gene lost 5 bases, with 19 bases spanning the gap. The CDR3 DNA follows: TGCGCCAGCAGCCAGGAACCAGACGGGGGAGGCGAGACCCAGTACTTC. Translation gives CASSQEPDGGGETQYF.

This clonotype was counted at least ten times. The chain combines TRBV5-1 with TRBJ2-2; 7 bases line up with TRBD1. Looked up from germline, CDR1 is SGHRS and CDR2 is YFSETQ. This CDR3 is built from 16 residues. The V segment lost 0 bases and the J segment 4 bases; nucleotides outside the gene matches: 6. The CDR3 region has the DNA TGCGCCAGCAGCTTGGAGGGGGCTCGGGGCACCGGGGAGCTGTTTTTT. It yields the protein CASSLEGARGTGELFF.

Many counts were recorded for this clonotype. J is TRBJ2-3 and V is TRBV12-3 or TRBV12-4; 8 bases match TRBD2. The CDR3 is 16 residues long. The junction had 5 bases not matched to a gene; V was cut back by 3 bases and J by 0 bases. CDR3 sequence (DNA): TGTGCCAGCAGTTTTTTAGCGGGGCTTAGCACAGATACGCAGTATTTT. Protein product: CASSFLAGLSTDTQYF.

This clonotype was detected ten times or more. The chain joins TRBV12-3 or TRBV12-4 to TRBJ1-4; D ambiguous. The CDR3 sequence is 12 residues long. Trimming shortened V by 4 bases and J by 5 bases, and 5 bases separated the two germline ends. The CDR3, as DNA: TGTGCCAGCAGTTGGATCAATGAAAAACTGTTTTTT. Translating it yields CASSWINEKLFF.

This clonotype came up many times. The CDR3 sequence is CASSPSEAGVAYGYTF. CDR3 nucleotides: TGTGCCAGCTCACCATCAGAGGCGGGGGTCGCCTATGGCTACACCTTC. V and J are TRBV18 and TRBJ1-2, with a tentative D call TRBD1 (5 bases). CDR3 length: 16 amino acids. Germline-derived CDR1 and CDR2 are KGHSH and LQKENI. Trimming removed 2 bases from V and 4 bases from J, with 17 bases in between.

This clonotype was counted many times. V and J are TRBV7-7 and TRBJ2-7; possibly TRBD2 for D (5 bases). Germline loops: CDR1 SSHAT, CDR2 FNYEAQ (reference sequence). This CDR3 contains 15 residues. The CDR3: CASSCVDGGTYEQYV. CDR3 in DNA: TGTGCTAGCAGCTGTGTAGACGGAGGAACCTACGAGCAGTACGTC.

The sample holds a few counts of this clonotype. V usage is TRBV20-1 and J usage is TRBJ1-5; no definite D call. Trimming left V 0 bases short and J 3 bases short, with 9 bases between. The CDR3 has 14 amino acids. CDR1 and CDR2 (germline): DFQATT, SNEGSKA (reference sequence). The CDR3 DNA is TGCAGTGCTAGAGATCAAGGGAACAATCAGCCCCAGCATTTT. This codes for CSARDQGNNQPQHF.

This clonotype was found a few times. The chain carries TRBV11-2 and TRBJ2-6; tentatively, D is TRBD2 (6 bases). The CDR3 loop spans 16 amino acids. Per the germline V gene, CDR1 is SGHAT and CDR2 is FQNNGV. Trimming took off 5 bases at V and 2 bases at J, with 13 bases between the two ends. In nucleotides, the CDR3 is TGTGCCAGCAGCCGGGGCGGGAACCCTGGGGCCAACGTCCTGACTTTC. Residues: CASSRGGNPGANVLTF.

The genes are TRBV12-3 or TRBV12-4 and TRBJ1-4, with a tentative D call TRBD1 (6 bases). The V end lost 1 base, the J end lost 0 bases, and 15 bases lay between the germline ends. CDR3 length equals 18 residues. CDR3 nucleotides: TGTGCCAGCAGTTTAGGCCGGGGGGGCAGGGCAACTAATGAAAAACTGTTTTTT. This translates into CASSLGRGGRATNEKLFF.

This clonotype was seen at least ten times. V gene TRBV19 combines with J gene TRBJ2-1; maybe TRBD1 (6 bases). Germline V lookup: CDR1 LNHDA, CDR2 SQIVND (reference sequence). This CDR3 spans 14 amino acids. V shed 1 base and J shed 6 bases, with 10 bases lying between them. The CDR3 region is CASSIGGHFNEQFF. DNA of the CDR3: TGTGCCAGTAGTATAGGGGGACACTTCAATGAGCAGTTCTTC.

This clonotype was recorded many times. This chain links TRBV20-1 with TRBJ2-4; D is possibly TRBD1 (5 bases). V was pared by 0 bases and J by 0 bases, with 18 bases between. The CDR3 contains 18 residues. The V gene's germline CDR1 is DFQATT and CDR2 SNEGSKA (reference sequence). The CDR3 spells CSARDRQGWDIAKNIQYF. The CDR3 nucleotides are TGCAGTGCTAGAGATCGCCAGGGCTGGGATATAGCCAAAAACATTCAGTACTTC.

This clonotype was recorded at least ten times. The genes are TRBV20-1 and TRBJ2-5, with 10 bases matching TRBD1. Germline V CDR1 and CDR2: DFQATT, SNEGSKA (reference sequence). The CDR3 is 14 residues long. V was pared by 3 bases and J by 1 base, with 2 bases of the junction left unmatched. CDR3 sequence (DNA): TGCAGTGCTAGGGGACAGGGGATCCAAGAGACCCAGTACTTC. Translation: CSARGQGIQETQYF.

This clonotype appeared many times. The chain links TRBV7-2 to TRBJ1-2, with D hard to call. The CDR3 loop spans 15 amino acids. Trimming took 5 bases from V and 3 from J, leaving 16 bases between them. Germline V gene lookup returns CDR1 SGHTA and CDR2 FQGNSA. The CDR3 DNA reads TGTGCCAGCAGCGCGTATAACATTGGGGACTATGGCTACACCTTC. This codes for CASSAYNIGDYGYTF.

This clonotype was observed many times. CDR3 nucleotides: TGCGCCAGCAGCCAAGGGCCCGCAGGGGGAGACAAAAACATTCAGTACTTC. It translates to CASSQGPAGGDKNIQYF. The rearrangement uses TRBV4-1 and TRBJ2-4; 7 nucleotides agree with TRBD1. The germline CDR1 and CDR2 sequences are MGHRA and YSYEKL. This CDR3 region has 17 residues. V lost 1 base and J lost 3; bases outside the gene matches: 9.

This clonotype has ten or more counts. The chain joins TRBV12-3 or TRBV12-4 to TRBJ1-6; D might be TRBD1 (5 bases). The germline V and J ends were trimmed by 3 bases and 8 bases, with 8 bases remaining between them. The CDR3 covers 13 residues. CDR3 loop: CASSLTDYSPLHF. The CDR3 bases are TGTGCCAGCAGTTTGACAGATTATTCACCCCTCCACTTT.

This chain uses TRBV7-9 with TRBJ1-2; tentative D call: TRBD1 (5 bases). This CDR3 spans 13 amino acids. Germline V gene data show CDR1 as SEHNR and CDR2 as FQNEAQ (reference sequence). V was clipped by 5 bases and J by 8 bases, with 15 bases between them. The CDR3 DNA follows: TGTGCCAGCAGCCCCAGGGACCTCGGGGGCTACACCTTC. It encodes CASSPRDLGGYTF.

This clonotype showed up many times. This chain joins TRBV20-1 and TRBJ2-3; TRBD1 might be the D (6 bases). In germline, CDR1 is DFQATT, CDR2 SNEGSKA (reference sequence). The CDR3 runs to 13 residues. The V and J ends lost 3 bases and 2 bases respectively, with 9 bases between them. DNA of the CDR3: TGCAGTGCTAGGGACAGTTACACAGATACGCAGTATTTT. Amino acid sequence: CSARDSYTDTQYF.

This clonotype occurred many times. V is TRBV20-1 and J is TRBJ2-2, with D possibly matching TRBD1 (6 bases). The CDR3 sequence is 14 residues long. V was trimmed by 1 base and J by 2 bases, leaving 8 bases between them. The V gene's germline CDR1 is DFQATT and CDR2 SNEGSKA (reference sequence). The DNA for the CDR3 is TGCAGTGCTAGAGGAGGGGGAAACACCGGGGAGCTGTTTTTT. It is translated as CSARGGGNTGELFF.

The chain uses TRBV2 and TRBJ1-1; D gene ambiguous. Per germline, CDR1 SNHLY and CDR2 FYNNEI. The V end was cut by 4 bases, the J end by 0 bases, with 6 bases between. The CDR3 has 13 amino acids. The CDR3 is CASSGSMNTEAFF. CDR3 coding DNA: TGTGCCAGCAGTGGTTCAATGAACACTGAAGCTTTCTTT.

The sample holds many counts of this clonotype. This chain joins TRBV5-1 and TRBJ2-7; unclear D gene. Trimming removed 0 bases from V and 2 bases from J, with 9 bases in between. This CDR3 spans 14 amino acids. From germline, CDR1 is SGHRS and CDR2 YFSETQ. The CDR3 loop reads CASSLDATTYEQYF. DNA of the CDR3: TGCGCCAGCAGCTTGGACGCCACTACCTACGAGCAGTACTTC.

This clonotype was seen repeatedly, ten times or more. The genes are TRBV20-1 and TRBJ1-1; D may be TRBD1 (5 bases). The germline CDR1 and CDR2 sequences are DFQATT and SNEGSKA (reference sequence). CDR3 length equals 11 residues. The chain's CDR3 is CRPRGGTEAFF. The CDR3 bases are TGCAGACCTCGGGGGGGCACTGAAGCTTTCTTT.

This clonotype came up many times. CDR3: CASSPSRSPGVVYGYTF. The CDR3 DNA reads TGCGCCAGCAGCCCTAGCAGGTCGCCTGGTGTGGTCTATGGCTACACCTTC. V gene TRBV4-3 combines with J gene TRBJ1-2; D is ambiguous. V dropped 4 bases and J dropped 4 bases, with 22 bases sitting between them. The germline V gene has CDR1 LGHNA and CDR2 YSLEER. This CDR3 has 17 residues.